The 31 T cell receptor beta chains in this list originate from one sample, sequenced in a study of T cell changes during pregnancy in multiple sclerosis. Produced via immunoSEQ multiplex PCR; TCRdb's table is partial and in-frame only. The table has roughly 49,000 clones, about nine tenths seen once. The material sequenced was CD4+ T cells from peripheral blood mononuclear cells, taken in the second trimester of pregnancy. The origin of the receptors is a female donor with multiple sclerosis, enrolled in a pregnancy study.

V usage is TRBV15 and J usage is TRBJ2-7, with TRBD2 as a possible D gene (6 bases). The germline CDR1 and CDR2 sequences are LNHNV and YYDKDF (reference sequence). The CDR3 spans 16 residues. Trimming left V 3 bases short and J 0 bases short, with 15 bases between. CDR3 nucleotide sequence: TGTGCCACCAGCAGGGGGGACTTGGGGCGCTCCTACGAGCAGTACTTC. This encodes CATSRGDLGRSYEQYF.

The CDR3 DNA follows: TGTGCCAGCAGCCCCCTTCCGGACAGAATCTATGGCTACACCTTC. This encodes CASSPLPDRIYGYTF. This chain connects TRBV7-8 to TRBJ1-2; a possible D gene is TRBD1 (6 bases). CDR1 and CDR2 (germline): SGHVS, FQNEAQ. The CDR3 is 15 amino acids. The V gene lost 5 bases and the J gene lost 4 bases, with 17 bases spanning the gap.

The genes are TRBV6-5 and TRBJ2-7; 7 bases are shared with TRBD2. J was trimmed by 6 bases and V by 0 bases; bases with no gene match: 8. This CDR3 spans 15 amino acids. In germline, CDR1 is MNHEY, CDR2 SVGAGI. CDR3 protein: CASSYSRATSVEQYF. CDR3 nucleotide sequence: TGTGCCAGCAGTTACTCGAGGGCTACTAGCGTCGAGCAGTACTTC.

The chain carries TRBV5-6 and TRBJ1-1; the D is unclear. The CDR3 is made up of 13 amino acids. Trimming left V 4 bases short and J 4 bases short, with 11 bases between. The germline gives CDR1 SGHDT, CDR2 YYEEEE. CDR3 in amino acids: CASSNGRGTEAFF. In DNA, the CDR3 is TGTGCCAGCAGCAACGGACGGGGCACTGAAGCTTTCTTT.

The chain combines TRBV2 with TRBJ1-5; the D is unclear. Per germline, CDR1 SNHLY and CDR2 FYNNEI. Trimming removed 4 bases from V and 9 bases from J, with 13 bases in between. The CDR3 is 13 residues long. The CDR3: CASSVSGYRPQHF. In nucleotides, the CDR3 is TGTGCCAGCAGTGTATCGGGATATCGGCCCCAGCATTTT.

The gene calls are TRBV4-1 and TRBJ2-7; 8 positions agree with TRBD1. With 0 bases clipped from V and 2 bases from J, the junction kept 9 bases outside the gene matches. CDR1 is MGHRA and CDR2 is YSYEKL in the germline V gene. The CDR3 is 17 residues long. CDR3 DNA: TGCGCCAGCAGCCAAGATCCAGGACAGGGTATACCCTACGAGCAGTACTTC. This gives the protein CASSQDPGQGIPYEQYF.

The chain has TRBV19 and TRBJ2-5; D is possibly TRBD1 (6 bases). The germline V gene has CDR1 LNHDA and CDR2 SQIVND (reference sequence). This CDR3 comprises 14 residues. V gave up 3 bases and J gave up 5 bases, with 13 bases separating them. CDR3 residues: CASSITFTGETQYF. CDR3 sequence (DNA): TGTGCCAGTAGTATCACGTTTACAGGGGAGACCCAGTACTTC.

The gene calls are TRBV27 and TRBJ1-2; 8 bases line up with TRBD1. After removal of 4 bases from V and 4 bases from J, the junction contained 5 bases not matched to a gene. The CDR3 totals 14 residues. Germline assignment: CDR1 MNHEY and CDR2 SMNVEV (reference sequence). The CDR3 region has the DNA TGTGCCAGCAGTTCGGGACAGGCGCCCTATGGCTACACCTTC. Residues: CASSSGQAPYGYTF.

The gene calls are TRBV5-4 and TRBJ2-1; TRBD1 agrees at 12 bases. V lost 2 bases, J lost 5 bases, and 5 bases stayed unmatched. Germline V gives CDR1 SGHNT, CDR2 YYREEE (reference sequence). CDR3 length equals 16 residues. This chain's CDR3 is CASSLGGTGGNNEQFF. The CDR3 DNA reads TGTGCCAGCAGCTTAGGGGGGACAGGGGGCAACAATGAGCAGTTCTTC.

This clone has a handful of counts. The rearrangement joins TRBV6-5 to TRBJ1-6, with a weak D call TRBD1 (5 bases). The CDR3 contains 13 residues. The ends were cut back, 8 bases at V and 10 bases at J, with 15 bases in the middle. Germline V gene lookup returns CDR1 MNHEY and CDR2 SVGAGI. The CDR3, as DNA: TGTGCCAGCGCGGGGACCGTTTGGTCACCCCTCCACTTT. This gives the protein CASAGTVWSPLHF.

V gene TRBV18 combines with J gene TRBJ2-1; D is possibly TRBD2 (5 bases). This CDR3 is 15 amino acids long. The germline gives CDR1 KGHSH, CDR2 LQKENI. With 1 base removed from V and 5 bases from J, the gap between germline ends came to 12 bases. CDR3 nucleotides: TGTGCCAGCTCACCACGGGCGGACTTCGACAATGAGCAGTTCTTC. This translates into CASSPRADFDNEQFF.

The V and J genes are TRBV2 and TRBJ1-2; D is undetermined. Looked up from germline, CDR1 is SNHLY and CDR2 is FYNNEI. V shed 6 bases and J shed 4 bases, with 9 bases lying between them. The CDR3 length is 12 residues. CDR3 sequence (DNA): TGTGCCAGCAGCCTAGGACTCTATGGCTACACCTTC. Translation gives CASSLGLYGYTF.

The CDR3 protein is CASSPRGAGNTIYF. The CDR3 DNA is TGTGCCAGCAGCCCCCGGGGGGCTGGAAACACCATATATTTT. The chain links TRBV14 to TRBJ1-3, with D perhaps TRBD1 (5 bases). Germline V lookup: CDR1 SGHDN, CDR2 FVKESK. The CDR3 sequence is 14 residues long. With 4 bases removed from V and 2 bases from J, the gap between germline ends came to 9 bases.

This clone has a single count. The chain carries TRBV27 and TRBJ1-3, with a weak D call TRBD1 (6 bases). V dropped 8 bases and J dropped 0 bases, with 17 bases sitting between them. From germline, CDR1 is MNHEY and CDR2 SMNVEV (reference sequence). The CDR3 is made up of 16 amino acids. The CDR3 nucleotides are TGTGCCAGCCTCCCTGAGGGACACAACTCTGGAAACACCATATATTTT. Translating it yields CASLPEGHNSGNTIYF.

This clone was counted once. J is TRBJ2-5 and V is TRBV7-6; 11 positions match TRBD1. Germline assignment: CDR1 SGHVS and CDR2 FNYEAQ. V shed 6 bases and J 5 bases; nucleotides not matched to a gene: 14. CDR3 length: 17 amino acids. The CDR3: CASSRTAPGQGVETQYF. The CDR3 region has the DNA TGTGCCAGCAGTCGCACTGCACCGGGACAGGGGGTGGAGACCCAGTACTTC.

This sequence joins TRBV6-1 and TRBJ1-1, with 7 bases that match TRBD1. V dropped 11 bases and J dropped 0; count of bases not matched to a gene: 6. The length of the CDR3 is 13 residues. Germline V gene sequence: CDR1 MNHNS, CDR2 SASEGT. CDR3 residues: CAVGTAMNTEAFF. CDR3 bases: TGTGCCGTCGGGACAGCTATGAACACTGAAGCTTTCTTT.

The CDR3 is CASSLVPPDSSAYEQYF. Written as DNA, the CDR3 is TGTGCCAGCAGCTTAGTTCCCCCGGACAGCTCTGCCTACGAGCAGTACTTC. This sequence joins TRBV7-9 and TRBJ2-7; TRBD1 might be the D (6 bases). The CDR3 consists of 17 residues. Germline CDR1 and CDR2: SEHNR and FQNEAQ (reference sequence). V gave up 1 base and J gave up 2 bases, with 18 bases separating them. The complete variable domain, with remaining parts taken from reference TRBV7-9 and TRBJ2-7, reads DTGVSQNPRHKITKRGQNVTFRCDPISEHNRLYWYRQTLGQGPEFLTYFQNEAQLEKSRLLSDRFSAERPKGSFSTLEIQRTEQGDSAMYLCASSLVPPDSSAYEQYFGPGTRLTVT.

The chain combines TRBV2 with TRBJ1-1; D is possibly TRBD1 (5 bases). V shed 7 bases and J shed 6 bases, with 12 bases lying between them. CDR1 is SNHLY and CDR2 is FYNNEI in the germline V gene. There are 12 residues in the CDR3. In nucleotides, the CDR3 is TGTGCCAGCATGCGGGACGGATCTGAAGCTTTCTTT. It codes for CASMRDGSEAFF.

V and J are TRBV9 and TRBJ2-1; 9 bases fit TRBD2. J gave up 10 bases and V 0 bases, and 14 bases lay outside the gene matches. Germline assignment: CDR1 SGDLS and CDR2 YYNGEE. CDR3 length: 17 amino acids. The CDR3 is CASSVATGRGGLDEQFF. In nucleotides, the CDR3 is TGTGCCAGCAGCGTAGCTACGGGGCGGGGGGGCCTGGACGAGCAGTTCTTC.

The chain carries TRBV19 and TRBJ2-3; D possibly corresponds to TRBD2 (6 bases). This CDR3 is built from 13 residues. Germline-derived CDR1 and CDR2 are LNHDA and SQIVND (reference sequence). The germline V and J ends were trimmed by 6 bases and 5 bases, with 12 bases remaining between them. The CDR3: CASRPGLRDTQYF. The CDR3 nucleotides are TGTGCCAGTAGACCGGGACTTCGAGATACGCAGTATTTT.

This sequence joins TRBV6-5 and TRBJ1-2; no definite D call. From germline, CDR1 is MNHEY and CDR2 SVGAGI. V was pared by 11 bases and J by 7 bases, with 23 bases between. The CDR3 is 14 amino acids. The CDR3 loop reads CASLPGIRLGGYTF. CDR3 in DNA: TGTGCCTCCCTCCCGGGGATTAGGCTTGGTGGCTACACCTTC.

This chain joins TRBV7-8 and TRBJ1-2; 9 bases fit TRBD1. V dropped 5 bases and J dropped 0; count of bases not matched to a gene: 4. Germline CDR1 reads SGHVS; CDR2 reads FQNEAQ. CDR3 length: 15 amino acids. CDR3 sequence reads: CASSRRQGANYGYTF. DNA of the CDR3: TGTGCCAGCAGCCGTAGACAGGGGGCTAACTATGGCTACACCTTC.

CDR3 region: CASTADTEAFF. CDR3 bases: TGTGCCAGCACGGCGGACACTGAAGCTTTCTTT. V is TRBV2 and J is TRBJ1-1, with D unresolved. The CDR3 is 11 residues long. Trimming removed 7 bases from V and 3 bases from J, with 6 bases in between. Germline loops: CDR1 SNHLY, CDR2 FYNNEI.

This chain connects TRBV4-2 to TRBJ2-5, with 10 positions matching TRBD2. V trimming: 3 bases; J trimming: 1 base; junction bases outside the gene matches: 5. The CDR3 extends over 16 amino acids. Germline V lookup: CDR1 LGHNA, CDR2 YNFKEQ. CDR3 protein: CASSQDSGGPQETQYF. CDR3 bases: TGTGCCAGCAGCCAGGATAGCGGGGGGCCCCAAGAGACCCAGTACTTC.

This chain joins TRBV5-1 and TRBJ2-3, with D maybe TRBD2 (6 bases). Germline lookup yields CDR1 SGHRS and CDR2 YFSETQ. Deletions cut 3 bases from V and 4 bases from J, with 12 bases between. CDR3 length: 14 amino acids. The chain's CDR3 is CASSYRERADTQYF. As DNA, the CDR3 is TGCGCCAGCAGCTACCGGGAGAGGGCAGATACGCAGTATTTT.

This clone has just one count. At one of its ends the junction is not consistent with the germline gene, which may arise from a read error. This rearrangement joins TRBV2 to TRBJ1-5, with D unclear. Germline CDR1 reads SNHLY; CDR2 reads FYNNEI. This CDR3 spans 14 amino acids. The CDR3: CASSKARFNQPQHF. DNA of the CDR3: TGTGCCAGCAGTAAAGCCAGGTTCAATCAGCCCCAGCATTTT.

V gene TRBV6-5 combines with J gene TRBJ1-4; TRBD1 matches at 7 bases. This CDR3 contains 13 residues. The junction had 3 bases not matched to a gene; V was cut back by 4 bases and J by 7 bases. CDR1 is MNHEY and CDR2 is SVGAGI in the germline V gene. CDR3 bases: TGTGCCAGCAGTTTAGGACAGGTTGAAAAACTGTTTTTT. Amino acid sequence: CASSLGQVEKLFF.

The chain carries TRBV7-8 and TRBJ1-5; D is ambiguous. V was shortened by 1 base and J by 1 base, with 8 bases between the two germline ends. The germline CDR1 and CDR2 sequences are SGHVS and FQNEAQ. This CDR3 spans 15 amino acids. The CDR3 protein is CASSLGRLSNQPQHF. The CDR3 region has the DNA TGTGCCAGCAGCTTAGGGCGGTTAAGCAATCAGCCCCAGCATTTT.

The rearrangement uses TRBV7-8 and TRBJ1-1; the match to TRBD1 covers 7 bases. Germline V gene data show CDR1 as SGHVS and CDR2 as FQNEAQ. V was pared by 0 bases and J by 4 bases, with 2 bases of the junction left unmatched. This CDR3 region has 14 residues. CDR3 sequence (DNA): TGTGCCAGCAGCTTAGCAGAGGGGGCCACTGAAGCTTTCTTT. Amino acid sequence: CASSLAEGATEAFF.

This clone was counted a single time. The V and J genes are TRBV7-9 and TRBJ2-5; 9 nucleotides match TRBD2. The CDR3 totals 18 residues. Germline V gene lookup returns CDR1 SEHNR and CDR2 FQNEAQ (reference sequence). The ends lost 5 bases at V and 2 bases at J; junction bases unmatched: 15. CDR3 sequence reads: CASSLPGLASYSQETQYF. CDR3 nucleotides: TGTGCCAGCAGCCTGCCGGGACTAGCAAGCTATAGTCAAGAGACCCAGTACTTC.

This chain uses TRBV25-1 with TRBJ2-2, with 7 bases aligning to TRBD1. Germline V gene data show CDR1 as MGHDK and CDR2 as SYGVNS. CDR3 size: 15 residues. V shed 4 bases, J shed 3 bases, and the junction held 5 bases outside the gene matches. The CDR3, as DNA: TGTGCCAGCAGTGGACAGGGTTCGGACACCGGGGAGCTGTTTTTT. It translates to CASSGQGSDTGELFF.